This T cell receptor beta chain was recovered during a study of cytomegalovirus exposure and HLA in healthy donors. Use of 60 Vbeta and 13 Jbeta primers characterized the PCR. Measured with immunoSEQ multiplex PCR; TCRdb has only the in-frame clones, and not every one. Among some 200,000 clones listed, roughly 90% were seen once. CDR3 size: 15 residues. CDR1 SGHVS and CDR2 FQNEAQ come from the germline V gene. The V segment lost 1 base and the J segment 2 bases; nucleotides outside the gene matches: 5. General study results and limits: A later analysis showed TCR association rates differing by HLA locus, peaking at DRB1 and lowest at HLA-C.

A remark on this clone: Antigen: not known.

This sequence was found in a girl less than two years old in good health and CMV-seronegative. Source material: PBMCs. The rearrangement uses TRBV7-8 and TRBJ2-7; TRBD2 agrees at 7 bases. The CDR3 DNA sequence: TGTGCCAGCAGCTTAGGGCTAGCGGATCCCTACGAGCAGTACTTC. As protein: CASSLGLADPYEQYF. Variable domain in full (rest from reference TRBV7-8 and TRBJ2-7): GAGVSQSPRYKVAKRGQDVALRCDPISGHVSLFWYQQALGQGPEFLTYFQNEAQLDKSGLPSDRFFAERPEGSVSTLKIQRTQQEDSAVYLCASSLGLADPYEQYFGPGTRLTVT.